This T cell receptor (beta chain) was sequenced in a study of OX40 agonist ivuxolimab in advanced cancers. For the study at large: The patients got ivuxolimab, which is an agonistic anti-OX40 (CD134) antibody. Partial responses were recorded for three patients, including one with hepatocellular carcinoma and two with cutaneous melanoma.

Profiling relied on immunoSEQ multiplex PCR, and the TCRdb table lists in-frame clones only, not all of them. The sample contains about 79,000 clones, 90% of which appear only once. The cohort excluded patients with autoimmune disease history or systemic immunosuppression. Peripheral blood came from all dose cohorts at three timepoints. The clonotype comes from an adult with an advanced solid tumor such as melanoma, head and neck, liver or kidney cancer. Sequencing was performed on CD4+ or CD8+ T cells sorted from blood, taken in a trial of the OX40 agonist ivuxolimab.

CDR3 sequence (DNA): TGTGCCAGCAGCTTAATAGCGACTAGCGGGGGCACAGATACGCAGTATTTT. Translating it yields CASSLIATSGGTDTQYF. The chain employs TRBV7-6 and TRBJ2-3; 11 bases fit TRBD2. Unmatched junction bases numbered 5, after V lost 2 bases and J lost 1 base. Per the germline V gene, CDR1 is SGHVS and CDR2 is FNYEAQ. The CDR3 has 17 residues.